The source of this T cell receptor (beta chain) is a study of PD-1 blockade in mismatch repair-deficient tumors (dated by TCRdb to 2017 to 2019). For the wider study: Between late 2013 and late 2016, approximately 90 consecutive patients with about a dozen mismatch repair-deficient cancer types, all previously treated and progressing, were enrolled in the trial. Tumor-associated T cell clones in the peripheral blood of patients responding to PD-1 blockade were tracked using deep sequencing of TCR CDR3 regions.

Summary of the overall study and its limitations: Tumor-resident clones, often undetectable in blood before treatment, expanded rapidly after pembrolizumab and then contracted, generally before radiologic responses.

V loses 0 bases of germline sequence and J loses 1 base, and the interval between the two ends is 7 bases. CDR1 and CDR2, per the germline V gene, are SGHRS and YFSETQ. The CDR3, cysteine through phenylalanine, is 14 amino acids long. Of all the DNA, just the CDR3 is kept, 42 bases in frame from base 1. In regard to this clone: Its antigen has not been determined. No base quality values were provided; no much bigger clone lies one nucleotide off.

For each enrolled patient, mismatch repair deficiency was established using either polymerase chain reaction or immunohistochemistry. TCR sequencing was carried out for a few patients who responded to pembrolizumab therapy. Pembrolizumab PD-1 blockade was prospectively tested in advanced mismatch repair-deficient cancers, regardless of tissue of origin, in the phase II trial. Peripheral blood T cell samples were gathered serially, both before PD-1 blockade started and at multiple time points afterward. Blood sampling time points were reported as weeks after the first dose of pembrolizumab. The receptor library was made with the immunoSEQ multiplex PCR assay. TCRdb stores this immuneACCESS table with in-frame sequences only. Part of the clones is absent; in the studies checked, under half of the shortfall reflects unresolved V genes, and no reason is known for the rest. A total of roughly 130,000 clones appear in this sample, approximately 91% of them only once. The ten most abundant clones make up over 9.5% of the sample.

Sample: peripheral blood, taken 70 to 72 weeks after starting pembrolizumab. The TCR sequence derives from an adult with mismatch repair-deficient cancer. The chain joins TRBV5-1 to TRBJ1-1, and the D gene may be TRBD1, 5 bases matching. The nucleotide sequence reads TGCGCCAGCAGCTTGGCGACAGCGAACACTGAAGCTTTCTTT. Its translation reads: CASSLATANTEAFF.